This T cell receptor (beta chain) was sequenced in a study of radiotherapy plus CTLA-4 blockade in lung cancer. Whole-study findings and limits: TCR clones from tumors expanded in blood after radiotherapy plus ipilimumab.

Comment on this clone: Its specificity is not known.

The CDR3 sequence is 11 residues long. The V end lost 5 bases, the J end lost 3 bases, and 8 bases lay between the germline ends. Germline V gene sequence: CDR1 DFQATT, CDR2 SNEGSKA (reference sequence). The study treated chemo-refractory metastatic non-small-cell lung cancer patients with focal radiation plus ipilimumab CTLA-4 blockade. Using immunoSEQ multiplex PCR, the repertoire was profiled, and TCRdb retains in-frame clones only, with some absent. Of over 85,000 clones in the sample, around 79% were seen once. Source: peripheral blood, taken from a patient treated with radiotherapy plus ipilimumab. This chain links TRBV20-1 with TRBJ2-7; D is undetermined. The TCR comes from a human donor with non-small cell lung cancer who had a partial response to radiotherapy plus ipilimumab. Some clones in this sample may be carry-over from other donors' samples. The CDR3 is CSAVQYYEQYF. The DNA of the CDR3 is TGCAGTGCTGTACAGTACTACGAGCAGTACTTC.